This T cell receptor beta chain came from a study of cytomegalovirus exposure and HLA in healthy donors. General study findings and limits: Later analysis associated a missense DCLRE1C variant with TCR beta V- and J-gene trimming.

PCR used 60 Vbeta primers and 13 Jbeta primers. TCRdb's table, derived via immunoSEQ multiplex PCR, lists solely in-frame clones and lacks some. Found here are about 220,000 clones, roughly 70% of them singletons; the top ten hold less than 2%. Regarding this clone: What it binds is not known.

Germline V gene lookup returns CDR1 SGHDT and CDR2 YYEEEE. The CDR3 has 17 amino acids. V was pared by 2 bases and J by 0 bases, with 5 bases of the junction left unmatched. The donors (healthy individuals) were bone marrow donors. Unrecorded immune exposure was likely among donors, who were nominally healthy when sampled. The sequenced sample consisted of PBMCs. This TCR came from a woman aged 25-40 years in good health and CMV-seronegative. The chain links TRBV5-6 to TRBJ2-6; 7 positions agree with TRBD1. CDR3 bases: TGTGCCAGCAGCTTCAAGGGGGCCGGCTCTGGGGCCAACGTCCTGACTTTC. Translation gives CASSFKGAGSGANVLTF.